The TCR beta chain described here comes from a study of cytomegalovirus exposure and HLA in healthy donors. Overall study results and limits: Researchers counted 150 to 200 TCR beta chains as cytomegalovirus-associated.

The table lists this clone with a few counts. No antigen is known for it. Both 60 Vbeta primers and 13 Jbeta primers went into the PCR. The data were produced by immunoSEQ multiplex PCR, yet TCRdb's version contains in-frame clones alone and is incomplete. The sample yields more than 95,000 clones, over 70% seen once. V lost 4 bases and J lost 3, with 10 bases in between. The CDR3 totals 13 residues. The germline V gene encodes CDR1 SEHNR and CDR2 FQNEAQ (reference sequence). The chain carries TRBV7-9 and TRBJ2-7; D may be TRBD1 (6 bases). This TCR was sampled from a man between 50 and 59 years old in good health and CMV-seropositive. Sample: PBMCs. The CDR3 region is CASSSGHLYEQYF. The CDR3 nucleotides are TGTGCCAGCAGCTCGGGACATCTCTACGAGCAGTACTTC.